The clone carrying this TCR beta chain was seen repeatedly, ten times or more. This entry belongs to a study of regulatory T cells in long-lasting Graves disease. Time point denoted: newly diagnosed GD, antithyroid drugs for less than 3 months. TCR sequences were obtained from RNA taken from PBMCs. CDR1 is SGHRS, CDR2 YFSETQ, per germline. The V segment lost 7 bases and the J segment 0 bases; nucleotides outside the gene matches: 6. The CDR3 has 14 residues. In building TCR beta libraries, iRepertoire HTBI primers were used together with Arm-PCR of CDR3 regions. TCRdb independently ran MiXCR on the multiplex PCR reads; one entry per CDR3 protein. The table includes 530,000 or so distinct CDR3 sequences, roughly 16% detected once. A further study also used this sample, focusing on T cells in Graves' hyperthyroidism and ophthalmopathy.

The clonotype comes from a man in his late teens or twenties with Graves disease. The chain carries TRBV5-1 and TRBJ2-5; TRBD1 matches at 7 bases. The specimen comprised peripheral blood mononuclear cells (PBMCs), sampled at new diagnosis, from a patient treated with antithyroid drugs. CDR3 residues: CASGPRGNQETQYF. CDR3 DNA sequence: TGCGCCAGCGGTCCCAGGGGGAACCAAGAGACCCAGTACTTC.